These T cell receptor beta chains were read from a single sample in a study of neurological immune-mediated disorders. TCRdb recomputed calls from the 5' RACE reads with MiXCR, one row per CDR3 protein. Among roughly 70,000 distinct CDR3 sequences, 4% to 6% were seen once, and the ten largest hold roughly 2.8%. Sequenced: PBMCs. The receptors shown here come from a woman between 25 and 40 years old with multiple sclerosis. Both conserved end residues are trimmed from each CDR3.

V gene: TRBV12-3/TRBV12-4
CDR3 protein: ASSLVSDYGYT

V gene: TRBV13
CDR3 protein: ASSVSGVYGYT

V gene: TRBV10-3
CDR3 protein: AISTGTDTQY

V gene: TRBV9
CDR3 protein: ASSVAKSGQEDTGELF

V gene: TRBV6-2/TRBV6-3
CDR3 protein: ASSLDRGLSPLH

V gene: TRBV5-1
CDR3 protein: ASSLGDGNQPQH

V gene: TRBV28
CDR3 protein: ASSFAGGAGQPQN

V gene: TRBV10-3
CDR3 protein: AISESGQGIGAF

V gene: TRBV3-1
CDR3 protein: ASSQVRVAGNTIY

V gene: TRBV27
CDR3 protein: ASSFEGRNNSPLH

V gene: TRBV5-5
CDR3 protein: ASTPGQGNTIY

V gene: TRBV7-9
CDR3 protein: ASSNQGHEQF

V gene: TRBV20-1
CDR3 protein: SAKGQGPNQPQN

V gene: TRBV12-3/TRBV12-4
CDR3 protein: ASSSQTGGSTNEKLF

V gene: TRBV12-3/TRBV12-4
CDR3 protein: ASSLFGGANTGELF

V gene: TRBV3-1
CDR3 protein: ASSQGIGRAEAF

V gene: TRBV20-1
CDR3 protein: SAGQGTGDDEQY

V gene: TRBV20-1
CDR3 protein: SASGGGSEEKLF

V gene: TRBV4-1
CDR3 protein: ASSQTKRHNTGELF

V gene: TRBV5-1
CDR3 protein: ASSSGKDGAYEQY

V gene: TRBV2
CDR3 protein: ASCLGQGAKNIQY

V gene: TRBV20-1
CDR3 protein: SASKTGRNQPQH

V gene: TRBV20-1
CDR3 protein: SAINRANYGYT

V gene: TRBV15
CDR3 protein: ATSRVGRIEQF

V gene: TRBV11-2
CDR3 protein: ASTSSRDHTEAF

V gene: TRBV10-3
CDR3 protein: AISQDSYNEQF

V gene: TRBV25-1
CDR3 protein: ASSSTGIWLEQY

V gene: TRBV5-1
CDR3 protein: ASSPGTLPQETQY

V gene: TRBV5-1
CDR3 protein: ASSPRAGAGELF

V gene: TRBV5-1
CDR3 protein: ASSRQGEQF

V gene: TRBV7-7
CDR3 protein: ASTLAAGDRETQY

V gene: TRBV10-3
CDR3 protein: AISESTTGLSTEAF

V gene: TRBV20-1
CDR3 protein: SSSPMGRGGNEKLF

V gene: TRBV20-1
CDR3 protein: SRTLETASTDTQY

V gene: TRBV20-1
CDR3 protein: SARDPWDRVGNQPQN

V gene: TRBV5-1
CDR3 protein: ASSLEGTTNTEAF

V gene: TRBV2
CDR3 protein: ASSETGSQETQY

V gene: TRBV20-1
CDR3 protein: SAGGSASGGADTQY

V gene: TRBV3-1
CDR3 protein: ASSLRGVNEQY

V gene: TRBV7-8
CDR3 protein: ASSLVGPDTEAF

V gene: TRBV5-6
CDR3 protein: ASSSGTGFNEQY

V gene: TRBV3-1
CDR3 protein: ASSQDQEGEETQY

V gene: TRBV11-2
CDR3 protein: ASTRDRGQGEQF

V gene: TRBV27
CDR3 protein: ASSFLGQGNQPQH

V gene: TRBV5-8
CDR3 protein: ASSRYPGGQETQY

V gene: TRBV20-1
CDR3 protein: SAVREAGGNQPQN

V gene: TRBV20-1
CDR3 protein: SARRRAGSNQPQH

V gene: TRBV24-1
CDR3 protein: ATSDKRGGTDTQY

V gene: TRBV29-1
CDR3 protein: SVEVRGTF

V gene: TRBV21-1
CDR3 protein: ASSKFGEVLPLWIIIPVGYT

V gene: TRBV12-3/TRBV12-4
CDR3 protein: ASSLATQY

V gene: TRBV20-1
CDR3 protein: SAWDPPGQEQY